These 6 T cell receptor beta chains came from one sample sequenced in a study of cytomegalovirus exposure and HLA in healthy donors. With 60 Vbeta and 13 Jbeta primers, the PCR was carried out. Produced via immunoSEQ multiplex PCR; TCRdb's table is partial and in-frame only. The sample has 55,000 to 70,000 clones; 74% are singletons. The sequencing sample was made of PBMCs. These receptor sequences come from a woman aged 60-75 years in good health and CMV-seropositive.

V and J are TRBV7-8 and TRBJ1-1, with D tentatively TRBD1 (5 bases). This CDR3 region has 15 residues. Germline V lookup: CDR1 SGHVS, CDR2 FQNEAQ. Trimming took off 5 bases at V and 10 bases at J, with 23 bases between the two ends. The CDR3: CASSPRGGMGLAAFF. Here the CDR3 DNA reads TGTGCCAGCAGCCCACGGGGGGGGATGGGGTTGGCAGCTTTCTTT.

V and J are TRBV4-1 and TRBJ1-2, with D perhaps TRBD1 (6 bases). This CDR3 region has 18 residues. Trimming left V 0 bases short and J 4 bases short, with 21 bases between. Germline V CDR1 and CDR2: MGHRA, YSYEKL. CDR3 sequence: CASSQDLGGLSVIYGYTF. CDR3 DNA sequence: TGCGCCAGCAGCCAAGATCTCGGGGGGCTTTCCGTAATCTATGGCTACACCTTC.

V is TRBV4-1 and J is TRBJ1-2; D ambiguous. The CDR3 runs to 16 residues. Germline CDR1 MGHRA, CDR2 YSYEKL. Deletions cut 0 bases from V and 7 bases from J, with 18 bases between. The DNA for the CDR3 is TGCGCCAGCAGCCAAGATCCCCGCCTGGCCCTCCGTGGCTACACCTTC. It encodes CASSQDPRLALRGYTF.

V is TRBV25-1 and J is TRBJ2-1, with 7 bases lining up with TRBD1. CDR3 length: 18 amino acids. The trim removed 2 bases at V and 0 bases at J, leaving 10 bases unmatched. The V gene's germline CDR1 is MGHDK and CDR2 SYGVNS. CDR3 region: CASSEDRATPSSYNEQFF. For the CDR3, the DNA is TGTGCCAGCAGTGAAGACAGGGCCACACCCAGCTCCTACAATGAGCAGTTCTTC.

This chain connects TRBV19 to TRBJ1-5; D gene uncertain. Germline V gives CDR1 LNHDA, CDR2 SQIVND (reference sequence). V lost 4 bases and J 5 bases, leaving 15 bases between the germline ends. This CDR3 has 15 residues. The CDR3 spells CASSTPERMYQPQHF. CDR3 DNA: TGTGCCAGTAGTACCCCGGAGAGGATGTATCAGCCCCAGCATTTT.

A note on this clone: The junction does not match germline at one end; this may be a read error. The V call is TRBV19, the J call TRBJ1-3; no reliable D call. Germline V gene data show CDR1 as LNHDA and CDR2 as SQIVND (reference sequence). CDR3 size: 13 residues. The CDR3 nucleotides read TGTGCCAGTAGTTGGGAGCCTGGGAACACCATATATTTT. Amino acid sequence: CASSWEPGNTIYF.